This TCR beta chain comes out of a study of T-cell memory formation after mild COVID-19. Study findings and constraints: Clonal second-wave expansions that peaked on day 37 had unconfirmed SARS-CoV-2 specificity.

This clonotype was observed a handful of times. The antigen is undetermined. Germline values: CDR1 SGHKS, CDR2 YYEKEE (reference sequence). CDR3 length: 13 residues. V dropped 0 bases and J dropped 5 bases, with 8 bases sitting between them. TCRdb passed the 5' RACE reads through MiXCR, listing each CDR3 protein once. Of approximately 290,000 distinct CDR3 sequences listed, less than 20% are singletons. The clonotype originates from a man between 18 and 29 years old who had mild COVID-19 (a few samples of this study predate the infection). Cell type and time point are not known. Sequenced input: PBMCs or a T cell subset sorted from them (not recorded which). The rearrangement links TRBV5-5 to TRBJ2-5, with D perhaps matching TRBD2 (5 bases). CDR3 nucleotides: TGTGCCAGCAGCTTGGGGGAGACGGAGACCCAGTACTTC. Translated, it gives CASSLGETETQYF.